The present TCR beta chain was sequenced within a study of PD-L1 blockade in urothelial cancer (dated by TCRdb to 2016 to 2017). Describing the broader study: Therapy was started in the mid-2010s for all patients, and atezolizumab 1,200 mg was administered intravenously every 3 weeks. About nine tenths of the roughly 30 patients were males with bladder-origin urothelial cancer, and about 60% of the roughly 30 reported a prior smoking history. Patients had an ECOG performance status of 0 or 1 and had received between 0 and 3 prior chemotherapy regimens. Blood samples were analyzed at 3 weeks after treatment start (second dose) and at 6 weeks after treatment start. A median of roughly 140,000 T cells and 65,000 to 90,000 unique TCRs was obtained from blood samples, and a median clonality of roughly 0.08 was observed. The study, an exploratory multi-omic analysis, examined somatic, immune and clinical correlates of response to PD-L1 blockade with atezolizumab in urothelial cancer. Pretreatment tumor samples, along with matched peripheral blood serially collected before and after atezolizumab treatment, were subjected to TCR sequencing. Durable clinical benefit meant progression-free survival longer than 6 months, and TCR features were also tested against progression-free and overall survival. In the same patients, pretreatment tumors underwent whole exome sequencing and RNA sequencing in addition to TCR sequencing. Several patients achieved durable clinical benefit and 20 did not. Pretreatment blood TCR-seq was available for twenty-nine patients, at least one posttreatment blood collection was obtained for 24 patients, and tumor TCR-seq was available for 24 patients.

Note on this clone: Which antigen it targets is not known. Base-call qualities are not available, and no considerably larger clone is one nucleotide away.

Each PCR received spiked-in synthetic TCR analog templates so that absolute template abundance could be estimated from read counts. The immunoSEQ assay was used to amplify TCRbeta CDR3 regions from genomic DNA with bias-controlled V and J gene primers. Sequencing of rearranged TCRbeta segments was performed at approximately 20X coverage. In the paper's pipeline: Sequencing errors were corrected by clustering and CDR3s were annotated against IMGT to assign V, D and J genes. Out-of-frame and stop-codon sequences were excluded, and only productive TCRbeta rearrangements were used in downstream analyses. To compute clonality, Shannon entropy was normalized by the log of the number of unique productive sequences and then subtracted from one. Fisher's exact test with Benjamini-Hochberg correction, at a threshold of adjusted p below 0.01, was used to find clones that differed between time points or between blood and tumor. Here the immuneACCESS table is served through TCRdb, limited to in-frame sequences with V and J called. Missing clones are a known gap in these copies; in checked studies unresolved V genes cover under half, and the rest lacks a known reason. The V and J calls and the clone size are those of that table, but D and trimming were determined from the DNA. For this sample the table gives more than 70,000 clones, of which about 89% were detected only once. The ten most abundant clones make up approximately 3.5% of the sample.

The cohort comprised nearly 30 patients with locally advanced or metastatic urothelial carcinoma treated at Memorial Sloan Kettering on a trial protocol. Peripheral blood mononuclear cells were collected from each patient pretreatment and during treatment, giving between 1 and 8 total time points per patient. The Qiagen DNeasy Blood extraction kit was used to purify genomic DNA from total PBMCs and tumor samples. Collected pretreatment and during treatment, PBMCs were isolated and stored as previously described. The full study reports these points: Because the sample size was small (n of about 27) and many of the analyses were exploratory, the results are meant to be hypothesis-generating. A pretreatment peripheral blood TCR clonality below the median was linked to improved progression-free and overall survival. Among patients with durable benefit, tumor-associated TCR clones showed greater expansion in peripheral blood 3 weeks after treatment started (n ≈ 20, p = 0.022).

The specimen was PBMCs, collected around atezolizumab (anti-PD-L1) treatment. The clonotype comes from a man in his 60s with urothelial cancer.

The CDR3: CACDQVAGNTIYF. The DNA sequence is TGTGCCTGCGATCAGGTGGCGGGAAACACCATATATTTT. The chain joins TRBV30 to TRBJ1-3; the D gene is unclear. Trimming at the junction amounts to 6 bases on V and 4 bases on J, and the germline ends lie 13 bases apart. The CDR3 numbers 13 residues from cysteine through phenylalanine. The retained sequence is limited to the CDR3, 39 bases, with the frame set at the first base. CDR1 and CDR2 were assigned from the germline V gene (reference sequence) as GTSNPN and SVGIG.